Below are 11 T cell receptor beta chains sequenced from a single sample in a study of T cells in localized non-small cell lung cancer. Sequencing used immunoSEQ multiplex PCR; TCRdb keeps in-frame clones, though not all of them. The profile covers 100,000 to 150,000 clones, with roughly 90% appearing a single time and around 1.7% taken by the ten largest. This sample comprised peripheral blood, obtained before any cancer treatment. The receptor source for this set is a female donor of 60 years or more with stage I lung adenocarcinoma.

The CDR3 nucleotides read TGTGCCAGTAGTCCACCGATAGGATATAGCAATCAGCCCCAGCATTTT. Protein sequence: CASSPPIGYSNQPQHF. The chain carries TRBV19 and TRBJ1-5; the D is unclear. Germline V gene lookup returns CDR1 LNHDA and CDR2 SQIVND (reference sequence). Trimming took off 5 bases at V and 0 bases at J, with 14 bases between the two ends. This CDR3 is built from 16 residues.

To note about this clone: The sample holds other DNA sequences that translate to the same CDR3. The chain has TRBV27 and TRBJ2-6; D uncertain. The V gene's germline CDR1 is MNHEY and CDR2 SMNVEV (reference sequence). V lost 3 bases and J lost 4, with 4 bases in between. This CDR3 has 13 amino acids. The CDR3 DNA sequence: TGTGCCAGCAGTTTGTGGGGGGCCAACGTCCTGACTTTC. As protein: CASSLWGANVLTF.

The genes are TRBV15 and TRBJ1-4; perhaps TRBD1 as D (5 bases). The CDR3 is 15 amino acids. Trimming stripped 1 base from V and 7 bases from J, with 13 bases between. Germline CDR1 LNHNV, CDR2 YYDKDF (reference sequence). CDR3 in DNA: TGTGCCACCAGCAGAGTTGCAGGGAAGAGTGAAAAACTGTTTTTT. Its translation is CATSRVAGKSEKLFF.

The CDR3 is CASSLAVGELFF. The DNA for the CDR3 is TGTGCCAGCAGTTTAGCGGTCGGGGAGCTGTTTTTT. V gene TRBV27 combines with J gene TRBJ2-2; D is ambiguous. CDR3 length: 12 residues. CDR1 and CDR2 from the germline V gene are MNHEY and SMNVEV (reference sequence). The V and J ends lost 2 bases and 7 bases respectively, with 5 bases between them.

The CDR3 region is CASSYRGPGNTIYF. DNA of the CDR3: TGTGCCAGCAGTTATCGGGGGCCTGGAAACACCATATATTTT. This chain uses TRBV27 with TRBJ1-3, with D possibly matching TRBD1 (6 bases). Germline values: CDR1 MNHEY, CDR2 SMNVEV (reference sequence). There are 14 residues in the CDR3. V dropped 4 bases and J dropped 2 bases, with 9 bases sitting between them.

The table lists this clone with a count of one. V and J are TRBV5-1 and TRBJ2-1, with TRBD2 as a possible D gene (5 bases). This CDR3 is 14 amino acids long. With 4 bases removed from V and 9 bases from J, the gap between germline ends came to 17 bases. Per the germline V gene, CDR1 is SGHRS and CDR2 is YFSETQ. The CDR3 reads CASSPRPERGEQFF. CDR3 nucleotides: TGCGCCAGCAGCCCACGGCCAGAACGGGGTGAGCAGTTCTTC. The whole variable domain, filled in from reference TRBV5-1 and TRBJ2-1, reads KAGVTQTPRYLIKTRGQQVTLSCSPISGHRSVSWYQQTPGQGLQFLFEYFSETQRNKGNFPGRFSGRQFSNSRSEMNVSTLELGDSALYLCASSPRPERGEQFFGPGTRLTVL.

The rearrangement uses TRBV6-5 and TRBJ1-1; TRBD1 might be the D (6 bases). CDR3 size: 12 residues. V lost 10 bases to trimming and J lost 5 bases, with 14 bases between them. Germline CDR1 and CDR2: MNHEY and SVGAGI. CDR3 DNA sequence: TGTGCCATCGGGGCGAGGGGGACTGAAGCTTTCTTT. It specifies CAIGARGTEAFF.

This rearrangement joins TRBV6-1 to TRBJ2-2, with 10 bases matching TRBD2. The CDR3 loop spans 18 amino acids. The J segment lost 5 bases and the V segment lost 1 base, leaving 10 bases of the junction unmatched. The germline V gene has CDR1 MNHNS and CDR2 SASEGT. The CDR3 nucleotides read TGTGCCAGCAGTGAAGGGTTACTAGCGGGATCAGGGACCGGGGAGCTGTTTTTT. Amino acid sequence: CASSEGLLAGSGTGELFF.

The chain has TRBV19 and TRBJ2-7; no clear D gene. Trimming left V 9 bases short and J 3 bases short, with 18 bases between. The CDR3 totals 14 residues. From germline, CDR1 is LNHDA and CDR2 SQIVND (reference sequence). The DNA for the CDR3 is TGTGCCAGCCCCCGAGAGGTCCCTAACTACGAGCAGTACTTC. The encoded protein is CASPREVPNYEQYF.

This clone was counted once. V and J are TRBV5-4 and TRBJ2-1, with 7 bases aligning to TRBD2. J lost 7 bases, V lost 5 bases, and 9 bases had no gene match. The CDR3 sequence is 14 residues long. Germline lookup yields CDR1 SGHNT and CDR2 YYREEE (reference sequence). The CDR3 here is CASSGRAETNEQFF. In DNA form, the CDR3 reads TGTGCCAGCAGTGGGAGGGCCGAGACGAATGAGCAGTTCTTC.

In DNA, the CDR3 is TGTGCCAGCAGCCCCCGACAGGGGGATGGCTACACCTTC. This gives the protein CASSPRQGDGYTF. This rearrangement joins TRBV14 to TRBJ1-2; 9 nucleotides agree with TRBD1. The junction had 3 bases not matched to a gene; V was cut back by 4 bases and J by 6 bases. Germline CDR1 and CDR2: SGHDN and FVKESK. This CDR3 is built from 13 residues. Full variable domain (outside the CDR3, taken from reference TRBV14 and TRBJ1-2): EAGVTQFPSHSVIEKGQTVTLRCDPISGHDNLYWYRRVMGKEIKFLLHFVKESKQDESGMPNNRFLAERTGGTYSTLKVQPAELEDSGVYFCASSPRQGDGYTFGSGTRLTVV.